This T cell receptor beta chain was documented in a study of CD8 T cells in Susac syndrome. Study-level information: At blood draw, Susac syndrome patients were therapy-naive, on corticosteroids, or on intravenous immunoglobulin alone.

Notes on the study in general: Where Susac syndrome CD4+ T cell repertoires were concerned, no clonal expansion was evident.

A remark on this clonotype: Its target is unknown.

An amount of RNA that ranged from roughly 0.5 to 1 ug was reverse transcribed with random hexamers. TCRdb processed the immunoSEQ multiplex PCR reads anew with MiXCR; each CDR3 protein has one entry. The sample contains 150,000 or so distinct CDR3 sequences, roughly 95% of which appear only once. CD8+ and CD4+ T cells from blood underwent TCR beta sequencing. Germline CDR1 and CDR2: LGHNA and YSLEER. V dropped 0 bases and J dropped 4 bases, with 6 bases sitting between them. There are 13 residues in the CDR3. The chain combines TRBV4-3 with TRBJ1-1; D uncertain. The receptor was derived from a human donor with Susac syndrome. The specimen was CD4+ T cells from PBMCs. The CDR3 protein is CASSQERSTEAFF. The CDR3 DNA sequence: TGCGCCAGCAGCCAAGAGAGGAGCACTGAAGCTTTCTTT.